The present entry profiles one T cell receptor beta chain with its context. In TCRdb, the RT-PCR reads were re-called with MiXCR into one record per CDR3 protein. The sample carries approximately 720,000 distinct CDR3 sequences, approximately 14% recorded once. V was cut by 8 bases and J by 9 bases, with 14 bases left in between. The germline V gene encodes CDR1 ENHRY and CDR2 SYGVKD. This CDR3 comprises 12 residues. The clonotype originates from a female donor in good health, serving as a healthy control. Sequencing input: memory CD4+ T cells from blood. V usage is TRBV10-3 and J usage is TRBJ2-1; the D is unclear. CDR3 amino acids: CAIGPGPSEQFF. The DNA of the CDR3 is TGTGCCATCGGGCCCGGGCCTAGTGAGCAGTTCTTC.